The clone carrying this T cell receptor beta chain was recorded at least ten times. Its specificity is not known. These data originate in a study of naive and memory T cell subsets. Whole-study results and caveats: No ground truth validated the naive and memory repertoire findings. Expression changes during T cell differentiation may affect RNA-based TCR counts. Gini index rose across naive, CM, EM and EMRA in CD4 and CD8.

The beta constant-region primer was an equimolar mix of two oligonucleotides covering TRBC1 and TRBC2. The ligated cDNA underwent four PCR rounds using SP2 and nested alpha and beta constant-region primers. TCRdb used MiXCR to reprocess the UMI-ligation and nested PCR reads, holding one entry per CDR3 protein. The profile shows about 34,000 distinct CDR3 sequences, approximately 17% of them singletons. V dropped 5 bases and J dropped 0 bases, with 8 bases sitting between them. Germline V gene data show CDR1 as KGHSH and CDR2 as LQKENI. The CDR3 covers 14 residues. CD4+ T cell IFNgamma after overnight CMV lysate exposure gave donor CMV status.

This TCR derives from a human donor in good health. The material sequenced was effector memory CD4+ T cells from blood. Subset denoted: effector memory, CD45RA- CD27-. J is TRBJ2-1 and V is TRBV18; D might be TRBD1 or TRBD2, each matching 5 bases. The CDR3, as DNA: TGTGCCAGCTCAGGGGGTAGCTCCTACAATGAGCAGTTCTTC. Its protein is CASSGGSSYNEQFF.